This T cell receptor (beta chain) comes out of a study of cytomegalovirus exposure and HLA in healthy donors. Study-level results: It was confirmed in vitro that three of the CMV-associated chains were specific for CMV antigens. High specificity and sensitivity for cytomegalovirus status were reported for the classifier. The finding came from a later analysis; first-cohort TCR clusters tended to co-occur in the roughly 120 validation repertoires.

TCRdb keeps only in-frame clones here, not all; method: immunoSEQ multiplex PCR. Of some 66,000 clones listed, around 97% are singletons. J lost 5 bases, V lost 0 bases, and 4 bases had no gene match. The CDR3 runs 15 residues. Germline V CDR1 and CDR2: SGHNT, YYREEE (reference sequence). As for this clone: Its antigen is unidentified.

V and J are TRBV5-4 and TRBJ2-1, with 8 bases that match TRBD2. The sequencing input was PBMCs. The clonotype originates from a woman younger than 35 in good health and CMV-seropositive. CDR3 in amino acids: CASSLEAGEHNEQFF. CDR3 in DNA: TGTGCCAGCAGCTTGGAAGCGGGAGAACACAATGAGCAGTTCTTC.